These 8 T cell receptor beta chains were all obtained from the same sample, sequenced in a study of T cell repertoires in cytomegalovirus infection. TCRdb reprocessed the reads via MiXCR and lists one record per CDR3 protein. The sample records around 230,000 distinct CDR3 sequences, 38% being singletons. Their antigens are not known. The sequenced sample was CD8+ T cells from cultured PBMCs, obtained from culture after CMV antigen stimulation. These receptors originate from a human donor in good health (CMV status not recorded). Some clones in this sample may be carry-over from other donors' samples.

J is TRBJ1-5 and V is TRBV6-1; D gene ambiguous. V gave up 5 bases and J gave up 2 bases, with 13 bases separating them. This CDR3 region has 15 residues. Germline V gene data show CDR1 as MNHNS and CDR2 as SASEGT. DNA of the CDR3: TGTGCCAGCAGTACCCCCCGAAGGGGCAATCAGCCCCAGCATTTT. Translating gives CASSTPRRGNQPQHF.

This chain joins TRBV12-5 and TRBJ1-2, with D uncertain. Germline V lookup: CDR1 LGHNT, CDR2 FRNRAP. Trimming stripped 2 bases from V and 7 bases from J, with 20 bases between. The CDR3 runs 16 residues. This chain's CDR3 is CASGLPLGDLSGGYTF. CDR3 bases: TGTGCTAGTGGTTTGCCCTTGGGAGATCTTTCGGGTGGCTACACCTTC.

This clonotype has just a few counts. The gene calls are TRBV7-3 and TRBJ2-1; 9 nucleotides align to TRBD1. The germline gives CDR1 SGHTA, CDR2 FQGTGA. The CDR3 consists of 14 residues. The V and J ends lost 4 bases and 6 bases, in that order; junction bases with no gene match: 4. The CDR3 loop is CASSSGQGGNEQFF. CDR3 nucleotide sequence: TGTGCCAGCAGCTCGGGACAGGGCGGCAATGAGCAGTTCTTC.

CDR3 DNA sequence: TGTGCCAGCACCAAAAATGACGTCTCCTACGAGCAGTACTTC. Its translation: CASTKNDVSYEQYF. This rearrangement joins TRBV7-9 to TRBJ2-7; D not resolved. The CDR3 is 14 amino acids. CDR1 SEHNR and CDR2 FQNEAQ come from the germline V gene (reference sequence). V dropped 7 bases and J dropped 0 bases, with 13 bases sitting between them.

Ten or more counts support this clonotype. V usage is TRBV7-2 and J usage is TRBJ2-1; 7 bases match TRBD2. The CDR3 is made up of 15 amino acids. Germline assignment: CDR1 SGHTA and CDR2 FQGNSA. Trimming took 3 bases from V and 7 from J; bases not matched to a gene: 9. The CDR3 bases are TGTGCCAGCAGCTTTTTTGGGTCCGGGGGGAATGAGCAGTTCTTC. Its protein product is CASSFFGSGGNEQFF. Supplemented by reference TRBV7-2 and TRBJ2-1, the full variable domain reads GAGVSQSPSNKVTEKGKDVELRCDPISGHTALYWYRQSLGQGLEFLIYFQGNSAPDKSGLPSDRFSAERTGGSVSTLTIQRTQQEDSAVYLCASSFFGSGGNEQFFGPGTRLTVL.

The rearrangement joins TRBV7-9 to TRBJ1-1, with D unclear. V was cut by 1 base and J by 6 bases, with 9 bases left in between. This CDR3 comprises 13 residues. Germline V gene lookup returns CDR1 SEHNR and CDR2 FQNEAQ (reference sequence). CDR3 DNA: TGTGCCAGCAGCTTAGACACGGACGCTGAAGCTTTCTTT. Protein product: CASSLDTDAEAFF.

The gene calls are TRBV7-9 and TRBJ2-7; D ambiguous. The CDR3 contains 13 residues. Trimming shortened V by 0 bases and J by 7 bases, and 10 bases separated the two germline ends. The germline V gene has CDR1 SEHNR and CDR2 FQNEAQ (reference sequence). Here the CDR3 DNA reads TGTGCCAGCAGCTTAGCGACCATAAAGGAGCAGTACTTC. Encoded protein: CASSLATIKEQYF. The variable domain in full, completed from reference TRBV7-9 and TRBJ2-7, reads DTGVSQNPRHKITKRGQNVTFRCDPISEHNRLYWYRQTLGQGPEFLTYFQNEAQLEKSRLLSDRFSAERPKGSFSTLEIQRTEQGDSAMYLCASSLATIKEQYFGPGTRLTVT.

This chain connects TRBV27 to TRBJ2-3, with D possibly TRBD2 on 5 matching bases. V was trimmed by 6 bases and J by 7 bases, leaving 17 bases between them. Germline V lookup: CDR1 MNHEY, CDR2 SMNVEV (reference sequence). The CDR3 sequence is 14 residues long. The CDR3 DNA sequence: TGTGCCAGCAGCCCCGCGGCCGGGGTAAATACGCAGTATTTT. Its protein product is CASSPAAGVNTQYF.